The next 10 T cell receptor beta chains were all read from a single sample in a study of shared clonotypes between healthy human individuals. Clones were sequenced by immunoSEQ multiplex PCR, and TCRdb holds only the in-frame ones, with some missing. The profile shows about 120,000 clones, around two thirds of them singletons. Specimen: memory CD8+ T cells sorted from blood. Subset reported: CD45RO+ cells pooled with CCR7-negative TemRA cells. These receptors originate from a woman in her thirties in good health.

This rearrangement joins TRBV19 to TRBJ2-6; 9 nucleotides line up with TRBD1. Trimming removed 6 bases from V and 3 bases from J; junction bases left unmatched: 3. The CDR3 length is 15 residues. The V gene's germline CDR1 is LNHDA and CDR2 SQIVND (reference sequence). CDR3 bases: TGTGCCAGTAGGCGACAGGGGGATGGGGCCAACGTCCTGACTTTC. As protein: CASRRQGDGANVLTF. Based on the CDR3 plus reference TRBV19 and TRBJ2-6, the full variable domain is DGGITQSPKYLFRKEGQNVTLSCEQNLNHDAMYWYRQDPGQGLRLIYYSQIVNDFQKGDIAEGYSVSREKKESFPLTVTSAQKNPTAFYLCASRRQGDGANVLTFGAGSRLTVL.

The CDR3 loop is CASSPLPLDAAPYNEQFF. The CDR3 DNA reads TGTGCCAGCAGTCCCCTTCCTCTCGACGCCGCCCCCTACAATGAGCAGTTCTTC. V is TRBV28 and J is TRBJ2-1, with D unclear. Trimming took off 5 bases at V and 2 bases at J, with 22 bases between the two ends. This CDR3 region has 18 residues. Germline values: CDR1 MDHEN, CDR2 SYDVKM.

The V and J genes are TRBV6-5 and TRBJ2-7, with 8 nucleotides matching TRBD1. CDR1 MNHEY and CDR2 SVGAGI come from the germline V gene. This CDR3 region has 16 residues. After removal of 2 bases from V and 0 bases from J, the junction contained 6 bases not matched to a gene. The CDR3 DNA follows: TGTGCCAGCAGTTACCATGCGGGACAGGCCTCCTACGAGCAGTACTTC. Translation gives CASSYHAGQASYEQYF.

This clone has a single count. This chain links TRBV7-8 with TRBJ2-7; D not certain. This CDR3 has 15 residues. The V and J ends lost 5 bases and 1 base respectively, with 15 bases between them. Germline CDR1 and CDR2: SGHVS and FQNEAQ. The chain's CDR3 is CASSRAPGPSYEQYF. CDR3 sequence (DNA): TGTGCCAGCAGCAGGGCTCCGGGTCCATCCTACGAGCAGTACTTC.

V usage is TRBV7-9 and J usage is TRBJ2-5; 7 nucleotides match TRBD1. Judging by the DNA end, TRBJ2-7 fits better; the J call may be wrong. The CDR3 spans 15 residues. Germline V gives CDR1 SEHNR, CDR2 FQNEAQ (reference sequence). CDR3 nucleotides: TGTGCCAGCAGCGACAGGACAGGCTCCAGGGACGAGCAGTACTTC. It codes for CASSDRTGSRDEQYF.

The chain joins TRBV13 to TRBJ1-1, with 11 nucleotides matching TRBD1. V was pared by 5 bases and J by 6 bases, with 2 bases of the junction left unmatched. The CDR3 loop spans 13 amino acids. Germline lookup yields CDR1 PRHDT and CDR2 FYEKMQ (reference sequence). The CDR3, as DNA: TGTGCCAGCAGCCCGGACAGGGGGCCTGAAGCTTTCTTT. Protein product: CASSPDRGPEAFF. Supplemented by reference TRBV13 and TRBJ1-1, the full variable domain reads AAGVIQSPRHLIKEKRETATLKCYPIPRHDTVYWYQQGPGQDPQFLISFYEKMQSDKGSIPDRFSAQQFSDYHSELNMSSLELGDSALYFCASSPDRGPEAFFGQGTRLTVV.

The chain links TRBV27 to TRBJ1-1; weak D call: TRBD1 (5 bases). The CDR3 runs to 18 residues. Germline CDR1 MNHEY, CDR2 SMNVEV (reference sequence). V lost 0 bases, J lost 0 bases, and 17 bases lay in between. CDR3: CASSLSALLGPMNTEAFF. The CDR3 nucleotides read TGTGCCAGCAGTTTATCAGCCCTCCTGGGACCTATGAACACTGAAGCTTTCTTT.

This clone was counted ten times or more. V and J are TRBV6-1 and TRBJ2-3, with D possibly TRBD2 on 5 matching bases. Germline CDR1 is MNHNS and CDR2 is SASEGT. The CDR3 runs 16 residues. Deletions cut 1 base from V and 6 bases from J, with 17 bases between. DNA of the CDR3: TGTGCCAGCAGTGAAGGAGGACTCATACTAGATGATACGCAGTATTTT. Amino acids: CASSEGGLILDDTQYF.

J is TRBJ2-7 and V is TRBV7-9; D possibly corresponds to TRBD2 (6 bases). The CDR3 runs 16 residues. Trimming removed 3 bases at V and 0 bases at J, with 15 bases between. Per the germline V gene, CDR1 is SEHNR and CDR2 is FQNEAQ (reference sequence). The CDR3 sequence: CASSFGLRGNSYEQYF. The CDR3 DNA is TGTGCCAGCAGCTTTGGTCTTCGGGGGAACTCCTACGAGCAGTACTTC.

V gene TRBV18 combines with J gene TRBJ2-1; D is perhaps TRBD1 or TRBD2 (5 bases each). There are 15 residues in the CDR3. V was cut by 0 bases and J by 2 bases, with 8 bases left in between. The germline V gene has CDR1 KGHSH and CDR2 LQKENI. CDR3 coding DNA: TGTGCCAGCTCACCACCGGGGGAGACCTACAATGAGCAGTTCTTC. It is translated as CASSPPGETYNEQFF.